This T cell receptor (beta chain) was identified in a study of T cells in Graves' hyperthyroidism and ophthalmopathy. Amplification targeted TCR beta CDR3 regions from RNA transcripts. An initial round of RT-PCR targeting the TCR CDR3 relied on the HTBI primer set. TCRdb independently ran MiXCR on the multiplex PCR reads; one entry per CDR3 protein. In the table there are 450,000 to 500,000 distinct CDR3 sequences, approximately 22% of which are singletons. The ends lost 4 bases at V and 5 bases at J; junction bases unmatched: 5. The length of the CDR3 is 15 residues. In germline, CDR1 is MNHEY, CDR2 SVGEGT.

The chain is built from TRBV6-2 or TRBV6-3 and TRBJ2-1; 10 bases line up with TRBD2. Specimen: blood. The origin of this receptor is an older woman with Graves' ophthalmopathy. The CDR3 loop is CASSLAGGANNEQFF. CDR3 bases: TGTGCCAGCAGTTTAGCGGGAGGCGCTAACAATGAGCAGTTCTTC.